This TCR beta chain was recovered during a study of blood T cell repertoires in COVID-19. Germline assignment: CDR1 KGHSH and CDR2 LQKENI. Trimming cost V 5 bases and J 2 bases; bases outside gene matches: 7. The CDR3 contains 16 residues. This clone was counted between two and nine times. The authors' processing: Estimates of nucleated cell counts were drawn from the amplification of reference gene primers. The protocol was immunoSEQ multiplex PCR, while the TCRdb copy is restricted to in-frame clones and leaves out a portion. V, J and clone size are taken as reported in that table, and D and trimming were inferred from the DNA itself. This table has 120,000 to 150,000 clones, approximately 88% appearing once.

This TCR derives from a man in his sixties with active or convalescent COVID-19. Sequenced input: peripheral blood. The rearrangement uses TRBV18 and TRBJ2-1; TRBD2 agrees at 9 bases. CDR3 sequence: CASSGLAGKTYNEQFF. CDR3 in DNA: TGTGCCAGCTCAGGGCTAGCGGGGAAAACCTACAATGAGCAGTTCTTC.